Included here is one T cell receptor beta chain sequence, with context. The target antigen is unknown. This entry is derived from a study of shared clonotypes between healthy human individuals. For the study at large: Aged between 18 and 49, the donors were a couple of women and a few men. Plates per donor: three CD4 naive, three CD4 memory, two CD8 naive, one CD8 memory.

Germline CDR1 SGHAT, CDR2 FQNNGV. The V and J ends lost 3 bases and 5 bases respectively, with 6 bases between them. The length of the CDR3 is 12 residues. TCRdb keeps only in-frame clones here, not all; method: immunoSEQ multiplex PCR. Of about 2,100,000 clones in the sample, roughly 91% were seen once. CD45RO-negative, CCR7-positively selected cells formed the naive CD8 fraction, excluding terminally differentiated effector memory CD45RA+ cells. Findings and caveats of the study: In having few donors, the study represented limited genetic and exposure-history diversity. Against clonotypes common to all four donors, non-shared ones had lower generation probabilities.

This TCR came from a young man in good health. Some clones in this sample may be carry-over from other donors' samples. The chain links TRBV11-2 to TRBJ2-3; D not resolved. Sequencing was done on a sample of naive CD8+ T cells from PBMCs. CDR3 in DNA: TGTGCCAGCAGCTTTTCCTTAGATACGCAGTATTTT. This translates into CASSFSLDTQYF.